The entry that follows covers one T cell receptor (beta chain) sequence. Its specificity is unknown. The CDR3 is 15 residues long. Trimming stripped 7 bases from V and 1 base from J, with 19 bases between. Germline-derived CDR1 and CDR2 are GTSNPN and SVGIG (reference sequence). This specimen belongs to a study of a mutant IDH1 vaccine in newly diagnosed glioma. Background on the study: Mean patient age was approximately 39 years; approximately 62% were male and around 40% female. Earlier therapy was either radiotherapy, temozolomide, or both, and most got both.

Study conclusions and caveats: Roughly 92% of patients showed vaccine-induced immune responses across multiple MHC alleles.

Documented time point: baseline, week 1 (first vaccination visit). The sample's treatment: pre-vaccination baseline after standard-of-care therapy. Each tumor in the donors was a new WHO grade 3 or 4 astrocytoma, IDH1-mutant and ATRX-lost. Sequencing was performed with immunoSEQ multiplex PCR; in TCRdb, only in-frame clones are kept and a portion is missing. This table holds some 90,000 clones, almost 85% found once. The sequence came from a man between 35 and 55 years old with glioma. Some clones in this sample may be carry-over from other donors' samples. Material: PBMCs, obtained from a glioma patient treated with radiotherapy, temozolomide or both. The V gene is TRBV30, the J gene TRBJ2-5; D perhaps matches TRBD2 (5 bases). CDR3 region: CASSPGSSTQETQYF. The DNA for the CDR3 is TGTGCCTCCAGCCCGGGGAGTTCAACCCAAGAGACCCAGTACTTC. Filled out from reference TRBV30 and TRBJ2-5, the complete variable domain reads SQTIHQWPATLVQPVGSPLSLECTVEGTSNPNLYWYRQAAGRGLQLLFYSVGIGQISSEVPQNLSASRPQDRQFILSSKKLLLSDSGFYLCASSPGSSTQETQYFGPGTRLLVL.